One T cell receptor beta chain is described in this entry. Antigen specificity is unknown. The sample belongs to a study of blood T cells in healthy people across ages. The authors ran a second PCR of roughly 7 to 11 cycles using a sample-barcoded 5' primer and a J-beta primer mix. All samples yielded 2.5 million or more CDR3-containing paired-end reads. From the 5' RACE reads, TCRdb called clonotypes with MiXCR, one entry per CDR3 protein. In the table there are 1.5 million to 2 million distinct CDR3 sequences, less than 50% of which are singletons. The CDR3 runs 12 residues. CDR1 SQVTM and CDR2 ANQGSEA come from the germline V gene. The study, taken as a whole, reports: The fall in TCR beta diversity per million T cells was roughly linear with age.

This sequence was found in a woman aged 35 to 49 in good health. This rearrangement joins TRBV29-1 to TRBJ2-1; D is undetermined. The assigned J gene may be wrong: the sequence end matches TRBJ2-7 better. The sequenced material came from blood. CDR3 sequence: CSVSWARNEQYF. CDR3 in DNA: TGCAGCGTTTCCTGGGCGAGGAATGAGCAGTACTTC.